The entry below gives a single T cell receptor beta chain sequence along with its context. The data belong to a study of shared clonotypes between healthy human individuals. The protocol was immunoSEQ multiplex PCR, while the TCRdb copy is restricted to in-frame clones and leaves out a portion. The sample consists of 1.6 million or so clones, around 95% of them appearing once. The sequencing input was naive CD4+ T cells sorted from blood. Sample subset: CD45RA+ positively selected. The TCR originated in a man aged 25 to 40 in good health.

The CDR3 protein is CASSSASGGFFEQYF. DNA for the CDR3: TGCGCCAGCAGTTCGGCTAGCGGGGGATTTTTCGAGCAGTACTTC. J is TRBJ2-7 and V is TRBV10-2, with 10 bases that match TRBD2. CDR3 length: 15 amino acids. Germline CDR1 and CDR2: WSHSY and SAAADI. Trimming removed 5 bases from V and 6 bases from J; junction bases left unmatched: 10.